This T cell receptor beta chain was observed in a study of brain T cells in children with intractable seizures. The protocol was immunoSEQ multiplex PCR, while the TCRdb copy is restricted to in-frame clones and leaves out a portion. This sample has 80,000 or so clones, with about 90% found just once. Surgery cases with the highest brain T cell transcript signatures were chosen for sequencing. The CDR3 is 14 residues long. The V end lost 1 base, the J end lost 3 bases, and 10 bases lay between the germline ends. Germline V gives CDR1 SEHNR, CDR2 FQNEAQ (reference sequence). The chain has TRBV7-9 and TRBJ2-7; D not resolved. Source: peripheral blood, taken at surgery. The sequence was obtained from a girl aged 2-10 years with Rasmussen encephalitis and intractable seizures. The CDR3 loop is CASSLGFTVYEQYF. CDR3 bases: TGTGCCAGCAGCTTAGGTTTCACAGTCTACGAGCAGTACTTC.